These 25 T cell receptor beta chains were sequenced from one sample in a study of cytomegalovirus exposure and HLA in healthy donors. PCR employed 60 Vbeta and 13 Jbeta primers. Assay: immunoSEQ multiplex PCR; the TCRdb copy retains only in-frame clones and omits some. Of around 210,000 clones in the sample, about 85% were seen once. The material sequenced was PBMCs. The source of these receptors is a girl aged 2 to 10 in good health and CMV-seronegative.

The chain couples TRBV2 to TRBJ2-7; 8 bases line up with TRBD1. The CDR3 is 16 residues long. V lost 5 bases to trimming and J lost 1 base; unmatched junction nucleotides: 10. Germline V gene data show CDR1 as SNHLY and CDR2 as FYNNEI. CDR3 protein: CASSHASDRGSYEQYF. CDR3 bases: TGTGCCAGCAGTCACGCCAGCGACAGGGGATCCTACGAGCAGTACTTC.

The chain links TRBV5-1 to TRBJ2-7; the match to TRBD2 covers 13 bases. The V and J ends lost 7 bases and 2 bases, in that order; junction bases with no gene match: 6. CDR1 and CDR2 (germline): SGHRS, YFSETQ. The CDR3 is made up of 15 amino acids. This CDR3 reads CASGSGLAGAYEQYF. Here the CDR3 DNA reads TGCGCCAGCGGCTCAGGACTAGCGGGAGCCTACGAGCAGTACTTC.

The chain couples TRBV10-3 to TRBJ2-3; D ambiguous. The CDR3 consists of 12 residues. The V and J ends lost 6 bases and 6 bases respectively, with 10 bases between them. Germline CDR1 reads ENHRY; CDR2 reads SYGVKD. The CDR3 region is CAISDRRDTQYF. As DNA, the CDR3 is TGTGCCATCAGCGACCGGCGGGATACGCAGTATTTT.

The chain is built from TRBV6-1 and TRBJ2-3; no reliable D call. This CDR3 region has 15 residues. Germline assignment: CDR1 MNHNS and CDR2 SASEGT. V shed 0 bases and J shed 2 bases, with 9 bases lying between them. CDR3 sequence (DNA): TGTGCCAGCAGTGAAGCGCTTAGATCCACAGATACGCAGTATTTT. Its translation is CASSEALRSTDTQYF.

This clone has just one count. This sequence joins TRBV19 and TRBJ1-2, with D unclear. The CDR3 sequence is 14 residues long. Germline V gene lookup returns CDR1 LNHDA and CDR2 SQIVND (reference sequence). The V and J ends lost 1 base and 4 bases respectively, with 10 bases between them. The CDR3 DNA follows: TGTGCCAGTAGTATAGCTCAACTAGGCTATGGCTACACCTTC. This translates into CASSIAQLGYGYTF. Based on the CDR3 plus reference TRBV19 and TRBJ1-2, the full variable domain is DGGITQSPKYLFRKEGQNVTLSCEQNLNHDAMYWYRQDPGQGLRLIYYSQIVNDFQKGDIAEGYSVSREKKESFPLTVTSAQKNPTAFYLCASSIAQLGYGYTFGSGTRLTVV.

The chain links TRBV6-1 to TRBJ1-2; D is perhaps TRBD1 (6 bases). Trimming took off 4 bases at V and 7 bases at J, with 10 bases between the two ends. This CDR3 contains 12 residues. Germline V gene data show CDR1 as MNHNS and CDR2 as SASEGT. CDR3 protein: CASSGYRAGYTF. For the CDR3, the DNA is TGTGCCAGCAGTGGATACAGGGCTGGCTACACCTTC.

In DNA form, the CDR3 reads TGTGCCAGCACCCCAGGAGGGGCTGGAAACACCATATATTTT. It codes for CASTPGGAGNTIYF. The chain carries TRBV6-5 and TRBJ1-3, with D perhaps TRBD1 (5 bases). Trimming cost V 7 bases and J 2 bases, with 12 bases left between them. This CDR3 comprises 14 residues. CDR1 is MNHEY, CDR2 SVGAGI, per germline.

J is TRBJ2-2 and V is TRBV2; TRBD1 is a possible D gene (5 bases). V lost 1 base and J 8 bases, leaving 5 bases between the germline ends. Germline V CDR1 and CDR2: SNHLY, FYNNEI. This CDR3 contains 12 residues. DNA for the CDR3: TGTGCCAGCAGTGAAGACAGGGGGGAGCTGTTTTTT. Protein sequence: CASSEDRGELFF.

The chain uses TRBV30 and TRBJ2-7; TRBD2 is a possible D gene (6 bases). V lost 8 bases and J lost 2, with 16 bases in between. This CDR3 is 13 amino acids long. Germline values: CDR1 GTSNPN, CDR2 SVGIG (reference sequence). This CDR3 reads CAPGLRGAYEQYF. In DNA form, the CDR3 reads TGTGCCCCAGGACTGCGCGGGGCCTACGAGCAGTACTTC.

The chain combines TRBV4-1 with TRBJ2-3; 9 bases line up with TRBD2. Germline V gives CDR1 MGHRA, CDR2 YSYEKL. The ends lost 1 base at V and 4 bases at J; junction bases unmatched: 6. The CDR3 extends over 16 amino acids. CDR3 sequence (DNA): TGCGCCAGCAGCCAAGGGTTAGCGGGGGCCGCAGATACGCAGTATTTT. Amino acid sequence: CASSQGLAGAADTQYF.

This sequence joins TRBV6-1 and TRBJ2-1, with a possible D match to TRBD2 (6 bases). Germline CDR1 MNHNS, CDR2 SASEGT. This CDR3 is built from 14 residues. V shed 6 bases and J shed 7 bases, with 16 bases lying between them. In DNA form, the CDR3 reads TGTGCCAGCAGGCTCTTGGGAGGTCGGAATGAGCAGTTCTTC. It yields the protein CASRLLGGRNEQFF.

The chain couples TRBV5-1 to TRBJ2-5, with D perhaps TRBD1 (6 bases). Germline lookup yields CDR1 SGHRS and CDR2 YFSETQ. V was pared by 4 bases and J by 2 bases, with 12 bases between. There are 14 residues in the CDR3. The CDR3 is CASSTGHRQETQYF. In DNA form, the CDR3 reads TGCGCCAGCAGCACGGGACATAGACAAGAGACCCAGTACTTC.

This clone has just a few counts. This sequence joins TRBV6-1 and TRBJ2-5; D not certain. Trimming pared 4 bases from V and 1 base from J, leaving 10 bases between. In germline, CDR1 is MNHNS, CDR2 SASEGT. CDR3 size: 14 residues. The CDR3 DNA follows: TGTGCCAGCAGTGCCGGCGGTAGCCAAGAGACCCAGTACTTC. Its protein is CASSAGGSQETQYF.

The chain links TRBV15 to TRBJ2-5; D is unclear. The V end was cut by 0 bases, the J end by 2 bases, with 7 bases between. The CDR3 spans 14 residues. Germline V gene lookup returns CDR1 LNHNV and CDR2 YYDKDF (reference sequence). Here the CDR3 reads CATSRDSRQETQYF. The CDR3 region has the DNA TGTGCCACCAGCAGAGATAGTCGGCAAGAGACCCAGTACTTC.

The CDR3 is CASSERREGFGELFF. Written as DNA, the CDR3 is TGTGCCAGCAGTGAACGGCGGGAGGGTTTCGGGGAGCTGTTTTTT. The chain recombines TRBV6-1 with TRBJ2-2; 9 bases fit TRBD2. Germline CDR1 reads MNHNS; CDR2 reads SASEGT. This CDR3 region has 15 residues. Trimming removed 2 bases from V and 7 bases from J; junction bases left unmatched: 5.

The chain couples TRBV5-1 to TRBJ2-5, with D possibly matching TRBD2 (5 bases). The V end lost 0 bases, the J end lost 5 bases, and 17 bases lay between the germline ends. The CDR3 extends over 16 amino acids. Germline-derived CDR1 and CDR2 are SGHRS and YFSETQ. The CDR3: CASSLVPSAGEETQYF. For the CDR3, the DNA is TGCGCCAGCAGCTTGGTGCCAAGTGCTGGGGAGGAGACCCAGTACTTC.

V usage is TRBV7-2 and J usage is TRBJ1-1; D unclear. Germline CDR1 is SGHTA and CDR2 is FQGNSA. CDR3 size: 15 residues. Between the trimmed V and J ends, which lost 1 base and 0 bases, there was a span of 9 bases. CDR3 bases: TGTGCCAGCAGCTTAGAGGTCGGGATGAACACTGAAGCTTTCTTT. It specifies CASSLEVGMNTEAFF.

The V gene is TRBV6-1, the J gene TRBJ1-2; 7 bases match TRBD1. Germline-derived CDR1 and CDR2 are MNHNS and SASEGT. V shed 6 bases, J shed 2 bases, and the junction held 9 bases outside the gene matches. The CDR3 sequence is 15 residues long. This chain's CDR3 is CASRKPGGPNYGYTF. Here the CDR3 DNA reads TGTGCCAGCAGGAAACCAGGGGGGCCAAACTATGGCTACACCTTC.

This sequence joins TRBV19 and TRBJ2-3, with TRBD1 as a possible D gene (5 bases). V lost 10 bases and J 2 bases, leaving 16 bases between the germline ends. This CDR3 contains 14 residues. Looked up from germline, CDR1 is LNHDA and CDR2 is SQIVND (reference sequence). CDR3 in amino acids: CAISRTHLTDTQYF. The DNA of the CDR3 is TGTGCCATCTCTAGGACACACCTCACAGATACGCAGTATTTT.

The rearrangement uses TRBV5-1 and TRBJ1-5; D perhaps matches TRBD1 (5 bases). The CDR3 totals 13 residues. The germline V gene encodes CDR1 SGHRS and CDR2 YFSETQ. V was cut by 4 bases and J by 5 bases, with 10 bases left in between. The DNA of the CDR3 is TGCGCCAGCAGCCCCTCGGGGGATCAGCCCCAGCATTTT. Encoded protein: CASSPSGDQPQHF.

The chain is built from TRBV4-1 and TRBJ1-4, with 7 positions matching TRBD1. From germline, CDR1 is MGHRA and CDR2 YSYEKL. The CDR3 has 22 amino acids. Unmatched junction bases numbered 23, after V lost 4 bases and J lost 0 bases. CDR3 region: CASSPRQGIPPREKSTNEKLFF. CDR3 DNA: TGCGCCAGCAGCCCTCGACAGGGTATTCCCCCCCGGGAGAAATCAACTAATGAAAAACTGTTTTTT.

This rearrangement joins TRBV9 to TRBJ2-3; D is unresolved. Germline CDR1 SGDLS, CDR2 YYNGEE. The V gene lost 3 bases and the J gene lost 5 bases, with 13 bases spanning the gap. This CDR3 region has 14 residues. Here the CDR3 DNA reads TGTGCCAGCAGCGAGGCAGGTTCAGGAGATACGCAGTATTTT. It specifies CASSEAGSGDTQYF.

The rearrangement uses TRBV11-3 and TRBJ2-7, with 9 positions matching TRBD2. J lost 5 bases, V lost 3 bases, and 2 bases had no gene match. Per the germline V gene, CDR1 is SGHNT and CDR2 is YENEEA. The CDR3 is made up of 13 amino acids. The CDR3 bases are TGTGCCAGCAGCTTTAGCGGGAGTGACGAGCAGTACTTC. This encodes CASSFSGSDEQYF.

This rearrangement joins TRBV7-3 to TRBJ2-5; the match to TRBD2 covers 8 bases. This CDR3 contains 13 residues. V was pared by 4 bases and J by 5 bases, with 3 bases of the junction left unmatched. Germline CDR1 reads SGHTA; CDR2 reads FQGTGA. CDR3 protein: CASSSIAGETQYF. DNA for the CDR3: TGTGCCAGCAGCTCTATAGCGGGGGAGACCCAGTACTTC. The complete variable domain, with remaining parts taken from reference TRBV7-3 and TRBJ2-5, reads GAGVSQTPSNKVTEKGKYVELRCDPISGHTALYWYRQSLGQGPEFLIYFQGTGAADDSGLPNDRFFAVRPEGSVSTLKIQRTERGDSAVYLCASSSIAGETQYFGPGTRLLVL.

This clone was seen a single time. The V call is TRBV13, the J call TRBJ2-5; TRBD2 matches 7 bases. V shed 5 bases, J shed 5 bases, and the junction held 5 bases outside the gene matches. The CDR3 has 13 amino acids. The germline gives CDR1 PRHDT, CDR2 FYEKMQ (reference sequence). CDR3 sequence reads: CASSPTGGETQYF. CDR3 DNA sequence: TGTGCCAGCAGCCCGACCGGGGGGGAGACCCAGTACTTC.